Following are 13 T cell receptor beta chains from one sample sequenced in a study of vaccination and CD4 T cells after COVID-19. These receptors' antigens are unknown. The treatment: roughly 11-day PBMC culture with coronavirus spike peptide pools or control peptides (ViraFEST assay). Sequenced with the Oncomine TCR Beta short-read assay was DNA taken from cultured CD4+ T cells. MiXCR, run by TCRdb on the PCR reads, gives a single entry per CDR3 protein. The data contain fewer than 25,000 distinct CDR3 sequences, over 35% of them singletons. The sample in question was CD4+ T cells from blood, cultured in vitro, obtained before SARS-CoV-2 vaccination. These receptor sequences come from a human donor who received a COVID-19 vaccine.

The chain employs TRBV5-1 and TRBJ2-5; 9 bases line up with TRBD2. V was clipped by 0 bases and J by 4 bases; unmatched bases: 7. The CDR3 runs 16 residues. CDR1 and CDR2 (germline): SGHRS, YFSETQ. The CDR3 spells CASSLEGGGAGETQYF. Here the CDR3 DNA reads TGCGCCAGCAGCTTGGAGGGCGGGGGGGCCGGAGAGACCCAGTACTTC.

The V gene is TRBV7-6, the J gene TRBJ2-1; D not resolved. This CDR3 contains 16 residues. The V gene's germline CDR1 is SGHVS and CDR2 FNYEAQ. V was pared by 1 base and J by 2 bases, with 12 bases between. The CDR3, as DNA: TGTGCCAGCAGCTTAGTCAGGCAGTCTGCCTACAATGAGCAGTTCTTC. This translates into CASSLVRQSAYNEQFF. Filled out from reference TRBV7-6 and TRBJ2-1, the complete variable domain reads GAGVSQSPRYKVTKRGQDVALRCDPISGHVSLYWYRQALGQGPEFLTYFNYEAQQDKSGLPNDRFSAERPEGSISTLTIQRTEQRDSAMYRCASSLVRQSAYNEQFFGPGTRLTVL.

This chain uses TRBV7-2 with TRBJ2-5, with D possibly matching TRBD2 (7 bases). Per the germline V gene, CDR1 is SGHTA and CDR2 is FQGNSA. The CDR3 contains 15 residues. Trimming took off 5 bases at V and 5 bases at J, with 18 bases between the two ends. CDR3 coding DNA: TGTGCCAGCAGCCCCGAACGGGGGGCAGGGGAGACCCAGTACTTC. Its protein is CASSPERGAGETQYF.

The chain is built from TRBV12-3 or TRBV12-4 and TRBJ2-7; no clear D gene. The CDR3 extends over 12 amino acids. V dropped 2 bases and J dropped 0 bases, with 2 bases sitting between them. The CDR3 sequence is CASSLISYEQYF. DNA of the CDR3: TGTGCCAGCAGTTTAATCTCCTACGAGCAGTACTTC.

The chain carries TRBV5-5 and TRBJ1-1; D perhaps matches TRBD1 (5 bases). V lost 2 bases to trimming and J lost 7 bases, with 12 bases between them. The CDR3 consists of 13 residues. Germline V CDR1 and CDR2: SGHKS, YYEKEE (reference sequence). The CDR3 is CASSFGGSGEAFF. Here the CDR3 DNA reads TGTGCCAGCAGCTTCGGGGGGTCGGGTGAAGCTTTCTTT. The complete variable domain, with remaining parts taken from reference TRBV5-5 and TRBJ1-1, reads DAGVTQSPTHLIKTRGQQVTLRCSPISGHKSVSWYQQVLGQGPQFIFQYYEKEERGRGNFPDRFSARQFPNYSSELNVNALLLGDSALYLCASSFGGSGEAFFGQGTRLTVV.

V and J are TRBV30 and TRBJ1-4, with D hard to call. Germline V gene sequence: CDR1 GTSNPN, CDR2 SVGIG (reference sequence). The CDR3 sequence is 12 residues long. Trimming took off 0 bases at V and 7 bases at J, with 6 bases between the two ends. CDR3 residues: CAWSVPLEKLFF. The CDR3, as DNA: TGTGCCTGGAGTGTACCGCTTGAAAAACTGTTTTTT.

This clonotype was detected only a few times. This chain connects TRBV10-2 to TRBJ1-1; no reliable D call. In germline, CDR1 is WSHSY, CDR2 SAAADI. This CDR3 contains 13 residues. V lost 3 bases, J lost 1 base, and 6 bases lay in between. The CDR3 protein is CASSEQGNTEAFF. The CDR3 nucleotides are TGCGCCAGCAGTGAACAAGGGAACACTGAAGCTTTCTTT.

This clonotype was counted between two and nine times. The chain uses TRBV20-1 and TRBJ2-1; TRBD2 is a possible D gene (6 bases). V lost 7 bases to trimming and J lost 3 bases, with 13 bases between them. Germline V lookup: CDR1 DFQATT, CDR2 SNEGSKA (reference sequence). The CDR3 consists of 13 residues. The CDR3 DNA sequence: TGCAGTGTCCTACGGGGGAGCTACAATGAGCAGTTCTTC. This encodes CSVLRGSYNEQFF.

The rearrangement uses TRBV20-1 and TRBJ1-6; D ambiguous. The CDR3 runs to 14 residues. Per the germline V gene, CDR1 is DFQATT and CDR2 is SNEGSKA (reference sequence). Deletions cut 1 base from V and 7 bases from J, with 11 bases between. CDR3 region: CSARATEGNSPLHF. For the CDR3, the DNA is TGCAGTGCTAGAGCGACGGAGGGCAATTCACCCCTCCACTTT.

The chain is built from TRBV12-3 or TRBV12-4 and TRBJ2-7; D is unresolved. The germline V and J ends were trimmed by 2 bases and 2 bases, with 7 bases remaining between them. The CDR3 is 13 amino acids. CDR3 sequence (DNA): TGTGCCAGCAGTTTAACGGCAGCCTACGAGCAGTACTTC. It encodes CASSLTAAYEQYF.

This clonotype was seen a handful of times. The chain links TRBV27 to TRBJ1-6; weak D call: TRBD1 (6 bases). Germline V CDR1 and CDR2: MNHEY, SMNVEV (reference sequence). The V end was cut by 5 bases, the J end by 0 bases, with 14 bases between. The CDR3 has 17 residues. CDR3 protein: CASSTRQVSSYNSPLHF. The CDR3 nucleotides are TGTGCCAGCAGTACCAGACAGGTCAGCTCCTATAATTCACCCCTCCACTTT.

The chain carries TRBV5-1 and TRBJ1-1; D remains unclear. V lost 2 bases and J 1 base, leaving 6 bases between the germline ends. Germline loops: CDR1 SGHRS, CDR2 YFSETQ. This CDR3 region has 13 residues. CDR3 loop: CASSLAPNTEAFF. CDR3 bases: TGCGCCAGCAGCTTAGCACCGAACACTGAAGCTTTCTTT.

The V call is TRBV2, the J call TRBJ2-7; 9 bases match TRBD1. CDR3 size: 15 residues. Per the germline V gene, CDR1 is SNHLY and CDR2 is FYNNEI. V was pared by 6 bases and J by 3 bases, with 9 bases of the junction left unmatched. The CDR3 region has the DNA TGTGCCAGCAGCCTAAGGACAGGGGCATTCTACGAGCAGTACTTC. It is translated as CASSLRTGAFYEQYF.